The TCR beta chain described here comes from a study of spatial heterogeneity in lung cancer. Across the whole study: As counted in raw reads, each unique TCR and UMI combination appeared more than ten times on average. Study conclusions and caveats: Tumor mutation count correlated with how many alpha and beta TCRs expanded intratumorally.

TCR cDNA molecules were tagged individually, and each one carried a unique molecular identifier. TCRdb independently ran MiXCR on the 5' RACE reads; one entry per CDR3 protein. The table lists approximately 3,500 distinct CDR3 sequences, less than 35% of them singletons. Noted time point: sample taken at primary tumor resection. This clonotype has only a few counts. Its antigen is unknown. This specimen consisted of lung tumor tissue, obtained at surgery. The receptor was isolated from a male donor with early-stage non-small cell lung cancer.

The CDR3 DNA reads as TGTGCCAGCAGAGAGTCGGGGGTTGTGACAGATACGCAGTATTTT. Residues: CASRESGVVTDTQYF. V gene TRBV12-3 or TRBV12-4 combines with J gene TRBJ2-3; D possibly corresponds to TRBD2 (6 bases). The CDR3 extends over 15 amino acids. Trimming cost V 6 bases and J 3 bases, with 16 bases left between them.